The clone carrying this T cell receptor beta chain was seen a handful of times. No antigen is known for it. This sample was taken from a study of cytomegalovirus exposure and HLA in healthy donors. Whole-study findings and limits: There were reportedly fewer N-insertions in an Asian-associated ancestry cluster than the roughly 670-donor mean, in a later analysis. Later on, an analysis found that several of the most significant clusters appeared to be linked to common viral pathogens, which included parvovirus B19. Clonal expansion, a later analysis showed, was greater in HLA-associated TCR beta chains than in equally common others. Analyses of presence and absence presupposed an approximately uniform sequencing depth across donors.

The CDR3 has 14 amino acids. V was pared by 3 bases and J by 7 bases, with 14 bases between. Germline V gene lookup returns CDR1 SGHRS and CDR2 YFSETQ. Vbeta (60) and Jbeta (13) primers were used in the PCR. The repertoire was sequenced with immunoSEQ multiplex PCR; TCRdb's copy has only in-frame clones and lacks some. This table has 100,000 or so clones, 74% appearing once. Sequenced input: PBMCs. V usage is TRBV5-1 and J usage is TRBJ1-5; TRBD1 is a possible D gene (5 bases). The clonotype was recovered from a man aged 50 or older in good health and CMV-seropositive. CDR3 DNA sequence: TGCGCCAGCAGCTCCGGGGAGGCAGGGCAGCCCCAGCATTTT. This translates into CASSSGEAGQPQHF.